Reported below is one T cell receptor (beta chain). This sample was included in a study of PD-1 blockade in mismatch repair-deficient tumors. Study-level information: Enrolled about 2013-2016, patients had progressing, pretreated mismatch repair-deficient cancers of 11 to 13 types.

Germline V gives CDR1 LNHDA, CDR2 SQIVND (reference sequence). Trimming pared 3 bases from V and 4 bases from J, leaving 15 bases between. The CDR3 length is 15 residues. Profiled with immunoSEQ multiplex PCR; TCRdb holds only in-frame clones, not every one. The repertoire includes around 100,000 clones, 60% to 85% of them detected once, and about 5.1% sits in the top ten. Every patient had mismatch repair deficiency by PCR or immunohistochemistry. The sample consisted of peripheral blood, taken around 60 weeks after starting pembrolizumab. The chain is built from TRBV19 and TRBJ1-2; D is unresolved. The TCR sequence derives from an adult with mismatch repair-deficient cancer. DNA for the CDR3: TGTGCCAGTAGTATCCGTGGGCAGCAGATCTATGGCTACACCTTC. This gives the protein CASSIRGQQIYGYTF. Combining the CDR3 with reference TRBV19 and TRBJ1-2 gives the whole variable domain DGGITQSPKYLFRKEGQNVTLSCEQNLNHDAMYWYRQDPGQGLRLIYYSQIVNDFQKGDIAEGYSVSREKKESFPLTVTSAQKNPTAFYLCASSIRGQQIYGYTFGSGTRLTVV.